This passage covers 21 T cell receptor beta chains from one sample sequenced in a study of blood T cell repertoires in COVID-19. TCRdb's copy holds only in-frame clones and misses some; the assay was immunoSEQ multiplex PCR. The sample yields 250,000 to 300,000 clones, around 90% seen once. The sample taken for sequencing was PBMCs or T cells enriched from blood (not recorded which). All receptors derive from a human donor in a cohort exposed to, infected with or recovered from COVID-19 (not recorded which). The donor label of this sample is uncertain.

The rearrangement joins TRBV10-3 to TRBJ1-2; D might be TRBD1 (6 bases). CDR3 length equals 14 residues. Germline-derived CDR1 and CDR2 are ENHRY and SYGVKD. Trimming took off 2 bases at V and 2 bases at J, with 9 bases between the two ends. CDR3 sequence: CAISEQGSNYGYTF. CDR3 nucleotide sequence: TGTGCCATCAGTGAGCAGGGGTCGAACTATGGCTACACCTTC.

This sequence joins TRBV28 and TRBJ1-2; TRBD1 is a possible D gene (5 bases). Germline assignment: CDR1 MDHEN and CDR2 SYDVKM. CDR3 size: 14 residues. V was trimmed by 5 bases and J by 4 bases, leaving 14 bases between them. CDR3 DNA sequence: TGTGCCAGCAGTCCGGGGCGGGGCAGCTATGGCTACACCTTC. It is translated as CASSPGRGSYGYTF.

The rearrangement links TRBV18 to TRBJ1-5; the D gene is possibly TRBD1 (5 bases). The germline CDR1 and CDR2 sequences are KGHSH and LQKENI. The CDR3 covers 14 residues. V lost 3 bases and J 2 bases, leaving 8 bases between the germline ends. The chain's CDR3 is CASSPGGGNQPQHF. The CDR3 DNA reads as TGTGCCAGCTCACCCGGGGGGGGCAATCAGCCCCAGCATTTT. The full variable domain, rest sourced from reference TRBV18 and TRBJ1-5, is NAGVMQNPRHLVRRRGQEARLRCSPMKGHSHVYWYRQLPEEGLKFMVYLQKENIIDESGMPKERFSAEFPKEGPSILRIQQVVRGDSAAYFCASSPGGGNQPQHFGDGTRLSIL.

V and J are TRBV28 and TRBJ1-2; 8 bases match TRBD1. This CDR3 has 13 amino acids. Germline CDR1 is MDHEN and CDR2 is SYDVKM. Trimming at V came to 5 bases and at J to 8 bases, leaving 7 bases not matched to a gene. The CDR3: CASSVDRGRGYTF. The CDR3 coding sequence is TGTGCCAGCAGTGTCGACAGGGGTAGAGGCTACACCTTC.

The chain has TRBV5-1 and TRBJ1-6; 8 bases agree with TRBD1. CDR3 length equals 13 residues. The junction had 3 bases not matched to a gene; V was cut back by 6 bases and J by 7 bases. Germline lookup yields CDR1 SGHRS and CDR2 YFSETQ. The CDR3 loop is CASKRTGNSPLHF. CDR3 DNA: TGCGCCAGCAAAAGGACAGGGAATTCACCCCTCCACTTT.

The V gene is TRBV28, the J gene TRBJ2-1; 8 positions match TRBD2. V gave up 6 bases and J gave up 8 bases; unmatched junction bases: 12. The CDR3 contains 15 residues. The germline V gene has CDR1 MDHEN and CDR2 SYDVKM. The CDR3 loop is CASSTPGRGVHEQFF. In DNA form, the CDR3 reads TGTGCCAGCAGCACTCCTGGGCGGGGGGTCCATGAGCAGTTCTTC.

This rearrangement joins TRBV19 to TRBJ1-5; a possible D gene is TRBD1 (6 bases). The CDR3 has 15 residues. Trimming removed 10 bases at V and 3 bases at J, with 19 bases between. Germline V gene data show CDR1 as LNHDA and CDR2 as SQIVND (reference sequence). The CDR3 region is CATSDRGSPNQPQHF. CDR3 nucleotides: TGTGCCACTTCGGACAGAGGGTCCCCCAATCAGCCCCAGCATTTT.

CDR3 in amino acids: CASSAGGSTEAFF. DNA for the CDR3: TGTGCCAGCAGTGCAGGGGGTAGCACTGAAGCTTTCTTT. The rearrangement joins TRBV2 to TRBJ1-1; 7 bases are shared with TRBD1. The CDR3 totals 13 residues. The V and J ends lost 4 bases and 4 bases, in that order; junction bases with no gene match: 3. Looked up from germline, CDR1 is SNHLY and CDR2 is FYNNEI.

The chain has TRBV12-3 or TRBV12-4 and TRBJ1-6; D not resolved. Trimming took off 2 bases at V and 9 bases at J, with 5 bases between the two ends. The CDR3 consists of 12 residues. For the CDR3, the DNA is TGTGCCAGCAGTTTAAGGAGTTCACCCCTCCACTTT. Protein product: CASSLRSSPLHF.

This chain connects TRBV4-2 to TRBJ2-5, with D possibly TRBD2 on 5 matching bases. The CDR3 has 14 residues. V lost 0 bases, J lost 4 bases, and 9 bases lay in between. Germline CDR1 reads LGHNA; CDR2 reads YNFKEQ. In DNA, the CDR3 is TGTGCCAGCAGCCAAGATTGGGCGGGAGAGACCCAGTACTTC. Residues: CASSQDWAGETQYF.

The V call is TRBV7-8, the J call TRBJ1-5; D perhaps matches TRBD1 (6 bases). V lost 5 bases, J lost 3 bases, and 11 bases lay in between. CDR3 length equals 14 residues. Germline V gene data show CDR1 as SGHVS and CDR2 as FQNEAQ. CDR3 amino acids: CASSPGVSNQPQHF. CDR3 coding DNA: TGTGCCAGCAGCCCAGGGGTGTCCAATCAGCCCCAGCATTTT.

The chain has TRBV12-5 and TRBJ1-4; D is unresolved. The CDR3 consists of 14 residues. The germline V gene has CDR1 LGHNT and CDR2 FRNRAP. The germline V and J ends were trimmed by 6 bases and 7 bases, with 15 bases remaining between them. The CDR3 DNA follows: TGTGCTAGTGGCGAGGGAGCCTCCGGTGAAAAACTGTTTTTT. Its protein is CASGEGASGEKLFF.

The rearrangement links TRBV3-1 (or the pseudogene TRBV3-2) to TRBJ1-6; a weak D match, TRBD1 (6 bases). CDR3 length: 16 residues. Germline-derived CDR1 and CDR2 are LGHDT and YNNKEL (reference sequence). With 0 bases removed from V and 6 bases from J, the gap between germline ends came to 12 bases. The CDR3 sequence is CASSQDLGGPNSPLHF. CDR3 in DNA: TGTGCCAGCAGCCAAGATCTTGGGGGCCCTAATTCACCCCTCCACTTT.

The chain combines TRBV3-1 (or the pseudogene TRBV3-2) with TRBJ1-1, with 10 bases fitting TRBD1. CDR1 and CDR2 from the germline V gene are LGHDT and YNNKEL (reference sequence). The CDR3 has 13 residues. The trim removed 7 bases at V and 5 bases at J, leaving 4 bases unmatched. CDR3 in amino acids: CASMTGGRTEAFF. For the CDR3, the DNA is TGTGCCAGCATGACAGGGGGCCGGACTGAAGCTTTCTTT.

A few counts support this clone. The chain carries TRBV11-2 and TRBJ1-2; D is possibly TRBD1 (5 bases). V lost 5 bases and J 7 bases, leaving 23 bases between the germline ends. This CDR3 has 16 residues. CDR1 and CDR2 from the germline V gene are SGHAT and FQNNGV. In DNA form, the CDR3 reads TGTGCCAGCAGCCGACTAAAAGCAGGGAGGTGGTCTGGCTACACCTTC. Its translation is CASSRLKAGRWSGYTF.

CDR3 amino acids: CASSQVENSMNEQFF. In DNA, the CDR3 is TGTGCCAGCAGCCAAGTCGAGAATAGTATGAATGAGCAGTTCTTC. The chain is built from TRBV3-1 (or the pseudogene TRBV3-2) and TRBJ2-1; D is unresolved. The CDR3 length is 15 residues. V was shortened by 1 base and J by 7 bases, with 14 bases between the two germline ends. Germline CDR1 is LGHDT and CDR2 is YNNKEL (reference sequence).

The chain uses TRBV3-1 (or the pseudogene TRBV3-2) and TRBJ2-1, with D possibly matching TRBD2 (5 bases). CDR1 and CDR2 (germline): LGHDT, YNNKEL (reference sequence). Trimming left V 0 bases short and J 4 bases short, with 19 bases between. This CDR3 has 18 residues. CDR3 sequence reads: CASSQEKGSLAGYNEQFF. The DNA for the CDR3 is TGTGCCAGCAGCCAAGAGAAGGGTAGCCTAGCTGGGTACAATGAGCAGTTCTTC.

This chain links TRBV5-1 with TRBJ1-5; no clear D gene. CDR3 length equals 15 residues. Germline V CDR1 and CDR2: SGHRS, YFSETQ. The ends were cut back, 0 bases at V and 4 bases at J, with 11 bases in the middle. The CDR3 region is CASSLGGVQNQPQHF. CDR3 nucleotide sequence: TGCGCCAGCAGCTTGGGCGGGGTACAAAATCAGCCCCAGCATTTT.

The chain recombines TRBV19 with TRBJ1-4, with 10 bases identical to TRBD1. J lost 8 bases, V lost 6 bases, and 6 bases had no gene match. The germline V gene has CDR1 LNHDA and CDR2 SQIVND (reference sequence). The CDR3 runs 14 residues. The chain's CDR3 is CASSLDRGEEKLFF. The CDR3 coding sequence is TGTGCCAGTAGCTTGGACAGGGGGGAAGAAAAACTGTTTTTT.

The V and J genes are TRBV29-1 and TRBJ1-1; TRBD1 might be the D (5 bases). From germline, CDR1 is SQVTM and CDR2 ANQGSEA. Trimming shortened V by 8 bases and J by 5 bases, and 18 bases separated the two germline ends. This CDR3 comprises 13 residues. The CDR3 DNA reads TGCAGCCTGGTTGGGCAGGGAGGGACTGAAGCTTTCTTT. Its protein product is CSLVGQGGTEAFF.

The chain joins TRBV12-5 to TRBJ1-4; TRBD1 is a possible D gene (5 bases). V was pared by 6 bases and J by 7 bases, with 12 bases between. Germline values: CDR1 LGHNT, CDR2 FRNRAP. This CDR3 has 13 amino acids. The CDR3 region is CASGLGRGEKLFF. For the CDR3, the DNA is TGTGCTAGTGGCCTCGGGAGGGGTGAAAAACTGTTTTTT.